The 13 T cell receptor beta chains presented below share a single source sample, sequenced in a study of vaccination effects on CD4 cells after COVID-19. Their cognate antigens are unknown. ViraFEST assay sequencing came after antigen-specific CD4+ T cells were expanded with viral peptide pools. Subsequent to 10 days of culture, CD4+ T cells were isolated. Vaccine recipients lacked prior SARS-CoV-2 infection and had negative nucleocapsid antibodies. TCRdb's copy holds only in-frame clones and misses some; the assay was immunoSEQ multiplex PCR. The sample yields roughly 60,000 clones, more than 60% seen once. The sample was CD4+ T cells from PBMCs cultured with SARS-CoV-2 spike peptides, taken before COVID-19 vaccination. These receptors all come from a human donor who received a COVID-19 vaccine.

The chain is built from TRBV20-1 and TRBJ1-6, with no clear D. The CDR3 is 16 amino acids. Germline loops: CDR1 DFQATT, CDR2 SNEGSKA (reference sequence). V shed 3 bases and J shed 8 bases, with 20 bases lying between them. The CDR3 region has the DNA TGCAGTGCTAGTTCCTTAATAACACGGCTCGATTCACCCCTCCACTTT. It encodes CSASSLITRLDSPLHF.

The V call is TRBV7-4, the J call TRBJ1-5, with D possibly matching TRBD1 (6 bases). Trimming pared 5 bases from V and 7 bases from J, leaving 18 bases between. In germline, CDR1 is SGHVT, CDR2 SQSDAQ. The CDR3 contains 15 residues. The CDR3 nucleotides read TGTGCCAGCAGCGTATACCCGGGGGGGCGGCAGCCCCAGCATTTT. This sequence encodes CASSVYPGGRQPQHF.

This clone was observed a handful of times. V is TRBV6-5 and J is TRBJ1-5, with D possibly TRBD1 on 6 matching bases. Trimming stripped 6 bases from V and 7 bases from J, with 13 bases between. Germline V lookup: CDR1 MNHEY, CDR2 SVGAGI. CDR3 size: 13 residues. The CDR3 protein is CASRSDSPQPQHF. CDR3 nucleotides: TGTGCCAGCAGATCGGACAGTCCCCAGCCCCAGCATTTT.

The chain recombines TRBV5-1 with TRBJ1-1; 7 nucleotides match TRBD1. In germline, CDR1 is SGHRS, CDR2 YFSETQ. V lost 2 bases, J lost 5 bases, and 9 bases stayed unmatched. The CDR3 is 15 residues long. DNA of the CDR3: TGCGCCAGCAGCTTAAGAGAGGGGGCGGGGACTGAAGCTTTCTTT. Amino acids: CASSLREGAGTEAFF.

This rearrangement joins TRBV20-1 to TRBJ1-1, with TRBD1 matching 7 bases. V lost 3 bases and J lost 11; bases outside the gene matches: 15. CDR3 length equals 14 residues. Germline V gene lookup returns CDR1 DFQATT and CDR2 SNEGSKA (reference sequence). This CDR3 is CSASQPGQPYGAFF. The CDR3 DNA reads TGCAGTGCTAGTCAGCCGGGACAGCCTTATGGGGCTTTCTTT.

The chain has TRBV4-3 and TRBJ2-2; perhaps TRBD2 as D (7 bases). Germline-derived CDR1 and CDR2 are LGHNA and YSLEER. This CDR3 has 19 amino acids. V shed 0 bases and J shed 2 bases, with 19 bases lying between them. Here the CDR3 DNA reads TGCGCCAGCAGCCAAGACGGCGCGTCTGGGGGGGCCAACACCGGGGAGCTGTTTTTT. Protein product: CASSQDGASGGANTGELFF.

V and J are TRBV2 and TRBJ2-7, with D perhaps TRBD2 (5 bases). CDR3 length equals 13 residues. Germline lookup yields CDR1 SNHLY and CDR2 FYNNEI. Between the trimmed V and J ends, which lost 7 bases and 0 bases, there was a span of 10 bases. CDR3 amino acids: CASTSGSSYEQYF. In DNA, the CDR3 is TGTGCCAGCACGTCGGGGTCCTCCTACGAGCAGTACTTC.

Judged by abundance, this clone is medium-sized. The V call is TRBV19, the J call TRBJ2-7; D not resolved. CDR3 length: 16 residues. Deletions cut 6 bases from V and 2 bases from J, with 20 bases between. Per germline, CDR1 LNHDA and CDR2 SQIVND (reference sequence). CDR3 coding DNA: TGTGCCAGTAGCCCTCTTCTAGGAAGGGCTACCTACGAGCAGTACTTC. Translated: CASSPLLGRATYEQYF.

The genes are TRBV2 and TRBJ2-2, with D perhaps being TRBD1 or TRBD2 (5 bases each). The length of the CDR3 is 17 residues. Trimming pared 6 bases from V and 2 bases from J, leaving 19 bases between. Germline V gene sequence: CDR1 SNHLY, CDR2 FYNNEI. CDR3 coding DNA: TGTGCCAGCAGACTCCTTGGGGGAGCAGTTAACACCGGGGAGCTGTTTTTT. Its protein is CASRLLGGAVNTGELFF.

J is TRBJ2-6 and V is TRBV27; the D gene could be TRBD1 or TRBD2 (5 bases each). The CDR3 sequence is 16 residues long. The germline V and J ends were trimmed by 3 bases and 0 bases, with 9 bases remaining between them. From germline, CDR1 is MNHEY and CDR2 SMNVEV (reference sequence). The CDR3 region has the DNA TGTGCCAGCAGTTTTGGGGGTAGCTCTGGGGCCAACGTCCTGACTTTC. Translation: CASSFGGSSGANVLTF.

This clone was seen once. This CDR3 is CASSSEKFDTEAFF. CDR3 bases: TGTGCCAGCAGCTCGGAAAAGTTCGACACTGAAGCTTTCTTT. This chain joins TRBV4-2 and TRBJ1-1; no definite D call. The CDR3 has 14 amino acids. Germline assignment: CDR1 LGHNA and CDR2 YNFKEQ. The ends were cut back, 5 bases at V and 3 bases at J, with 13 bases in the middle.

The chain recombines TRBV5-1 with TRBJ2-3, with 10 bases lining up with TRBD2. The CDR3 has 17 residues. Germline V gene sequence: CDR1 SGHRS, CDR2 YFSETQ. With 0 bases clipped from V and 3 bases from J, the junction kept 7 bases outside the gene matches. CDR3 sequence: CASSLGGTSEKTDTQYF. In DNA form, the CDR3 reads TGCGCCAGCAGCTTGGGCGGGACTAGCGAGAAAACAGATACGCAGTATTTT.

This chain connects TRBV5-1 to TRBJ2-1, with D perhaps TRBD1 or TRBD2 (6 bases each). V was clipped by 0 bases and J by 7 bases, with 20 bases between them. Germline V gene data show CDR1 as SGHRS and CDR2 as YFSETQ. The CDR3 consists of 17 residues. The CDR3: CASSLVEIGGSGNEQFF. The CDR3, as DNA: TGCGCCAGCAGCTTGGTAGAAATCGGGGGCTCAGGGAATGAGCAGTTCTTC. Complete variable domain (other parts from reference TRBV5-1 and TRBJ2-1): KAGVTQTPRYLIKTRGQQVTLSCSPISGHRSVSWYQQTPGQGLQFLFEYFSETQRNKGNFPGRFSGRQFSNSRSEMNVSTLELGDSALYLCASSLVEIGGSGNEQFFGPGTRLTVL.